The sample holds many counts of the clone carrying this TCR beta chain. Its antigen is still unknown. The sample belongs to a study of HIV-infected patients and healthy controls. Study-wide points: HIV+ repertoires were severely depleted of MAIT alpha-chain CDR3s, unlike healthy controls. Diversity differences between study cohorts were not due to their slight age and sex differences.

Whole blood was used without fractionation, so all unsorted peripheral T cells were included. cDNA was made from 400 to 500 ng RNA using alpha and beta constant primers. Alpha and beta chain libraries were made separately by chain-specific third strand synthesis with multiplexing indices. All rearrangements within a chain used one primer pair; cDNA molecules carried barcodes. Using its own MiXCR run on the 5' RACE reads, TCRdb lists one record per CDR3 protein. This sample has over 15,000 distinct CDR3 sequences, with roughly 9.1% found just once. This CDR3 is 12 amino acids long. The V end lost 5 bases, the J end lost 3 bases, and 6 bases lay between the germline ends. Germline CDR1 is SGHTA and CDR2 is FQGNSA.

The receptor comes from an adult in good health. The chain is built from TRBV7-2 and TRBJ2-3; unclear D gene. Input material: blood. CDR3 bases: TGTGCCAGCAGCCCCTTTACAGATACGCAGTATTTT. The encoded protein is CASSPFTDTQYF.